The rows below give T cell receptor beta chains drawn from one sample of a study of T cells in Graves' hyperthyroidism and ophthalmopathy. TCRdb used MiXCR to reprocess the multiplex PCR reads, holding one entry per CDR3 protein. The sample records a few hundred thousand distinct CDR3 sequences, 15% to 17% being singletons. Sequencing was done on a sample of blood. Every receptor here comes from a woman in her twenties or thirties with Graves' hyperthyroidism. CDR3s include the opening cysteine and the closing phenylalanine or tryptophan. Each record gives: J gene, CDR3 length, D gene, V gene, clone size, CDR3 protein, CDR3 DNA. A D gene is named only where the DNA matches it firmly. For some rows the clone size is stated as once, few or many, or as a class when expanded; others skip it.

j_call: TRBJ1-1; cdr3_length: 13; d_call: NA; v_call: TRBV12-3/TRBV12-4; clone_size: many; cdr3_aa: CASRLQLNTEAFF; cdr3_nt: TGTGCCAGCAGGTTACAACTGAACACTGAAGCTTTCTTT
j_call: TRBJ2-3; cdr3_length: 15; d_call: TRBD1; v_call: TRBV5-1; clone_size: many; cdr3_aa: CASSLRDRGTSTQYF; cdr3_nt: TGCGCCAGCAGCTTGCGGGACAGGGGGACTAGTACGCAGTATTTT
j_call: TRBJ1-2; cdr3_length: 12; d_call: NA; v_call: TRBV9; clone_size: many; cdr3_aa: CASSTTGRGYTF; cdr3_nt: TGTGCCAGCAGCACAACAGGGCGCGGCTACACCTTC
j_call: TRBJ1-1; cdr3_length: 10; d_call: NA; v_call: TRBV12-3/TRBV12-4; clone_size: many; cdr3_aa: CASSDGEAFF; cdr3_nt: TGTGCCAGCAGCGACGGTGAAGCTTTCTTT
j_call: TRBJ2-1; cdr3_length: 15; d_call: TRBD2; v_call: TRBV12-3/TRBV12-4; clone_size: many; cdr3_aa: CASLFRTSGSNEQFF; cdr3_nt: TGTGCCAGCCTATTCAGGACTAGCGGGAGCAATGAGCAGTTCTTC
j_call: TRBJ2-1; cdr3_length: 15; d_call: NA; v_call: TRBV6-2/TRBV6-3; clone_size: NA; cdr3_aa: CASSRVRGDYNEQFF; cdr3_nt: TGTGCCAGCTCCCGGGTAAGGGGGGATTACAATGAGCAGTTCTTC
j_call: TRBJ2-2; cdr3_length: 13; d_call: NA; v_call: TRBV3-1; clone_size: NA; cdr3_aa: CASSQAVAGELFF; cdr3_nt: TGTGCCAGCAGCCAAGCCGTAGCCGGGGAGCTGTTTTTT
j_call: TRBJ2-7; cdr3_length: 12; d_call: NA; v_call: TRBV12-3/TRBV12-4; clone_size: many; cdr3_aa: CASSLRRYEQYF; cdr3_nt: TGTGCCAGCAGTTTACGGAGGTACGAGCAGTACTTC
j_call: TRBJ1-4; cdr3_length: 15; d_call: TRBD1; v_call: TRBV2; clone_size: many; cdr3_aa: CASSESGGSNEKLFF; cdr3_nt: TGTGCCAGCAGTGAGTCAGGGGGTTCTAATGAAAAACTGTTTTTT
j_call: TRBJ2-3; cdr3_length: 13; d_call: NA; v_call: TRBV11-2; clone_size: many; cdr3_aa: CASEDSSTDTQYF; cdr3_nt: TGTGCCAGCGAGGACAGTAGCACAGATACGCAGTATTTT
j_call: TRBJ2-1; cdr3_length: 14; d_call: NA; v_call: TRBV5-1; clone_size: NA; cdr3_aa: CASSSVTGINEQFF; cdr3_nt: TGCGCCAGCAGCTCGGTTACAGGGATAAATGAGCAGTTCTTC
j_call: TRBJ1-4; cdr3_length: 12; d_call: NA; v_call: TRBV28; clone_size: many; cdr3_aa: CASQGSNEKLFF; cdr3_nt: TGTGCCTCACAGGGATCAAATGAAAAACTGTTTTTT
j_call: TRBJ2-5; cdr3_length: 15; d_call: NA; v_call: TRBV19; clone_size: many; cdr3_aa: CASSIGGTEQETQYF; cdr3_nt: TGTGCCAGTAGTATAGGCGGGACTGAACAAGAGACCCAGTACTTC
j_call: TRBJ2-7; cdr3_length: 16; d_call: TRBD2; v_call: TRBV27; clone_size: NA; cdr3_aa: CASRRTSGPIPYEQYF; cdr3_nt: TGTGCCAGCAGGCGGACTAGCGGGCCCATACCCTACGAGCAGTACTTC
j_call: TRBJ2-3; cdr3_length: 14; d_call: TRBD2; v_call: TRBV30; clone_size: many; cdr3_aa: CAWNPSGSLHTQYF; cdr3_nt: TGTGCCTGGAACCCTAGCGGGAGTCTCCATACGCAGTATTTT
j_call: TRBJ2-1; cdr3_length: 16; d_call: NA; v_call: TRBV5-5; clone_size: NA; cdr3_aa: CASSLGARQWDNEQFF; cdr3_nt: TGTGCCAGCAGCTTGGGGGCAAGACAGTGGGACAATGAGCAGTTCTTC
j_call: TRBJ1-1; cdr3_length: 18; d_call: TRBD1; v_call: TRBV6-2/TRBV6-3; clone_size: many; cdr3_aa: CASSPLSSEGTGNTEAFF; cdr3_nt: TGTGCCAGCAGCCCACTTTCTTCCGAAGGGACAGGGAACACTGAAGCTTTCTTT
j_call: TRBJ2-3; cdr3_length: 15; d_call: NA; v_call: TRBV10-3; clone_size: many; cdr3_aa: CAISERRTNTDTQYF; cdr3_nt: TGTGCCATCAGTGAGCGCCGGACTAACACAGATACGCAGTATTTT
j_call: TRBJ2-2; cdr3_length: 14; d_call: TRBD1; v_call: TRBV5-1; clone_size: few; cdr3_aa: CASRTGGITGELFF; cdr3_nt: TGCGCCAGCAGGACAGGGGGCATCACCGGGGAGCTGTTTTTT
j_call: TRBJ1-2; cdr3_length: 13; d_call: NA; v_call: TRBV28; clone_size: many; cdr3_aa: CASSPHDLGGYTF; cdr3_nt: TGTGCCAGCAGTCCACACGATCTTGGGGGCTACACCTTC
j_call: TRBJ2-4; cdr3_length: 16; d_call: TRBD2; v_call: TRBV28; clone_size: few; cdr3_aa: CASSPVWGLVGSIQYF; cdr3_nt: TGTGCCAGCAGTCCTGTTTGGGGACTAGTTGGGTCCATTCAGTACTTC
j_call: TRBJ1-2; cdr3_length: 15; d_call: NA; v_call: TRBV28; clone_size: many; cdr3_aa: CASREPQGNNYGYTF; cdr3_nt: TGTGCCAGCAGAGAACCCCAGGGGAATAACTATGGCTACACCTTC
j_call: TRBJ2-1; cdr3_length: 17; d_call: TRBD2; v_call: TRBV5-1; clone_size: NA; cdr3_aa: CASSLSGLAGGSSEQFF; cdr3_nt: TGCGCCAGCAGCTTGTCCGGACTAGCGGGAGGGTCTTCTGAGCAGTTCTTC
j_call: TRBJ2-7; cdr3_length: 18; d_call: TRBD2; v_call: TRBV4-2; clone_size: few; cdr3_aa: CASSRMPTTSGRTYEQYF; cdr3_nt: TGTGCCAGCAGCCGGATGCCGACCACTAGCGGGAGGACCTACGAGCAGTACTTC
j_call: TRBJ2-2; cdr3_length: 20; d_call: NA; v_call: TRBV3-1; clone_size: NA; cdr3_aa: CASSPPHQGAIGWGTGELFF; cdr3_nt: TGTGCCAGCAGCCCCCCTCACCAGGGCGCTATCGGATGGGGAACTGGGGAGCTGTTTTTT
j_call: TRBJ1-3; cdr3_length: 15; d_call: NA; v_call: TRBV20-1; clone_size: NA; cdr3_aa: CSASGQGRTGNTIYF; cdr3_nt: TGCAGTGCTAGTGGTCAGGGTAGAACTGGAAACACCATATATTTT
j_call: TRBJ2-7; cdr3_length: 13; d_call: NA; v_call: TRBV7-9; clone_size: NA; cdr3_aa: CASSQMGFNEQYF; cdr3_nt: TGTGCCAGCAGCCAAATGGGTTTTAACGAGCAGTACTTC
j_call: TRBJ2-3; cdr3_length: 14; d_call: TRBD2; v_call: TRBV7-2; clone_size: many; cdr3_aa: CASKTGGYTDTQYF; cdr3_nt: TGTGCCAGCAAAACGGGAGGTTACACAGATACGCAGTATTTT
j_call: TRBJ2-3; cdr3_length: 14; d_call: NA; v_call: TRBV4-3; clone_size: NA; cdr3_aa: CASSQRSGTDTQYF; cdr3_nt: TGCGCCAGCAGCCAACGCTCAGGGACAGATACGCAGTATTTT
j_call: TRBJ1-5; cdr3_length: 15; d_call: NA; v_call: TRBV20-1; clone_size: many; cdr3_aa: CSARISGQTNQPQHF; cdr3_nt: TGCAGTGCTAGAATTTCCGGACAGACCAATCAGCCCCAGCATTTT
j_call: TRBJ1-2; cdr3_length: 12; d_call: NA; v_call: TRBV28; clone_size: many; cdr3_aa: CASISLRYGYTF; cdr3_nt: TGTGCCAGCATTTCCCTTCGATATGGCTACACCTTC
j_call: TRBJ2-2; cdr3_length: 15; d_call: NA; v_call: TRBV25-1; clone_size: NA; cdr3_aa: CASTPLRGNTGELFF; cdr3_nt: TGTGCCAGCACCCCCTTAAGGGGCAACACCGGGGAGCTGTTTTTT
j_call: TRBJ1-4; cdr3_length: 17; d_call: TRBD1; v_call: TRBV28; clone_size: many; cdr3_aa: CASSLPPYRGRNEKLFF; cdr3_nt: TGTGCCAGCAGTTTACCCCCCTACAGGGGGCGGAATGAAAAACTGTTTTTT
j_call: TRBJ2-2; cdr3_length: 17; d_call: NA; v_call: TRBV4-1; clone_size: NA; cdr3_aa: CASSQDRDREGFGELFF; cdr3_nt: TGCGCCAGCAGCCAAGATCGCGACAGGGAGGGTTTCGGGGAGCTGTTTTTT
j_call: TRBJ2-1; cdr3_length: 17; d_call: TRBD2; v_call: TRBV20-1; clone_size: many; cdr3_aa: CSARDRFSGRTNNEQFF; cdr3_nt: TGCAGTGCTAGAGATCGTTTCAGCGGGAGGACCAACAATGAGCAGTTCTTC
j_call: TRBJ2-1; cdr3_length: 12; d_call: NA; v_call: TRBV10-2; clone_size: many; cdr3_aa: CASSDTLNEQFF; cdr3_nt: TGCGCCAGCAGTGACACCCTCAATGAGCAGTTCTTC
j_call: TRBJ1-6; cdr3_length: 15; d_call: TRBD1; v_call: TRBV6-1; clone_size: few; cdr3_aa: CASCTGTGVGSPLHF; cdr3_nt: TGTGCCAGCTGTACGGGGACAGGGGTAGGATCACCCCTCCACTTT
j_call: TRBJ1-2; cdr3_length: 13; d_call: NA; v_call: TRBV5-1; clone_size: few; cdr3_aa: CASSPPGGQGYTF; cdr3_nt: TGCGCCAGCAGCCCCCCGGGGGGACAAGGCTACACCTTC
j_call: TRBJ2-7; cdr3_length: 14; d_call: TRBD1; v_call: TRBV6-2/TRBV6-3; clone_size: NA; cdr3_aa: CASSPDRTLDEQYF; cdr3_nt: TGTGCCAGCAGCCCGGACAGGACTCTCGACGAGCAGTACTTC
j_call: TRBJ1-3; cdr3_length: 17; d_call: NA; v_call: TRBV7-9; clone_size: few; cdr3_aa: CASSPDRDTWTGNTIYF; cdr3_nt: TGTGCCAGCAGCCCGGATAGGGACACTTGGACTGGAAACACCATATATTTT